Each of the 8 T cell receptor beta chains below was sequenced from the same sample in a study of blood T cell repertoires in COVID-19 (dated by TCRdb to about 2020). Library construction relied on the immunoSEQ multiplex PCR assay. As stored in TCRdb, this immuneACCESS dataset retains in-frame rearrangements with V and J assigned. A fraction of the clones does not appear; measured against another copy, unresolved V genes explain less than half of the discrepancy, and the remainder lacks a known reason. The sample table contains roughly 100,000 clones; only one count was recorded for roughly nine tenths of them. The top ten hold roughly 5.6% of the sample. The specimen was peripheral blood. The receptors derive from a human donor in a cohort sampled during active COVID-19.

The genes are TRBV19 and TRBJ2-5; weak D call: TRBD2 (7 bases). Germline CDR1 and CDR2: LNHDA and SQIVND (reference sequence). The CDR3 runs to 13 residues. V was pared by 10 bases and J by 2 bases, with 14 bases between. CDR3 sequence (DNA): TGTGCCACCCGAAGGGGGGGACAAGAGACCCAGTACTTC. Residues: CATRRGGQETQYF.

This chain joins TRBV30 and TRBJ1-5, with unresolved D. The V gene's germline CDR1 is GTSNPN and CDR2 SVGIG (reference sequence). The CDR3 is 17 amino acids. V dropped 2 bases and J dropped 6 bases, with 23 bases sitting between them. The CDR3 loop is CAWSLFSKTIYSQPQHF. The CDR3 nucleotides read TGTGCCTGGAGTCTTTTTTCGAAGACAATTTACAGTCAGCCCCAGCATTTT.

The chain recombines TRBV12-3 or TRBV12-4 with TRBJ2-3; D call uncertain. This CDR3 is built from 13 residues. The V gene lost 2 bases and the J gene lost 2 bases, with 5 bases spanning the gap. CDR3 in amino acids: CASSLSFTDTQYF. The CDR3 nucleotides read TGTGCCAGCAGTTTATCCTTCACAGATACGCAGTATTTT.

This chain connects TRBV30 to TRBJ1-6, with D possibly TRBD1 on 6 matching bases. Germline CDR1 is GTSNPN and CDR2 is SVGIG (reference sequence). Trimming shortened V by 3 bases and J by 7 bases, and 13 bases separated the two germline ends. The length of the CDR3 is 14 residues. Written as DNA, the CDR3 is TGTGCCTGGAGAGGTTGGGACATCAATTCACCCCTCCACTTT. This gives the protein CAWRGWDINSPLHF.

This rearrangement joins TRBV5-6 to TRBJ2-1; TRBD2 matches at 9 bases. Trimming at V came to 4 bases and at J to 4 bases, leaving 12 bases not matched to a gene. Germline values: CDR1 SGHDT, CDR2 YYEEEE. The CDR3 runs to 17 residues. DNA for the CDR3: TGTGCCAGCAGCCCATTTTTGGCGGGGGGGGAGTACAATGAGCAGTTCTTC. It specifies CASSPFLAGGEYNEQFF.

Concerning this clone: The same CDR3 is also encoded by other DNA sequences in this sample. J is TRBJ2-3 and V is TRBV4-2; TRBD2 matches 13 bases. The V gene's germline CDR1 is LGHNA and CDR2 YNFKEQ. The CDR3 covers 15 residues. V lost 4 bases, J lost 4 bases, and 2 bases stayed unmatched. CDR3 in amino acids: CASSLTSGGADTQYF. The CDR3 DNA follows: TGTGCCAGCAGCCTTACTAGCGGGGGGGCAGATACGCAGTATTTT.

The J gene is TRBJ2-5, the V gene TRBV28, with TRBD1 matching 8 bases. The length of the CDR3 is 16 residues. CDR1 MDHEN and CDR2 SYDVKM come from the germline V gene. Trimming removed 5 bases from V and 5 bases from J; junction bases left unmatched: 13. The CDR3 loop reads CASSISGQGRGETQYF. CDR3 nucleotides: TGTGCCAGCAGTATCAGCGGACAGGGAAGGGGGGAGACCCAGTACTTC.

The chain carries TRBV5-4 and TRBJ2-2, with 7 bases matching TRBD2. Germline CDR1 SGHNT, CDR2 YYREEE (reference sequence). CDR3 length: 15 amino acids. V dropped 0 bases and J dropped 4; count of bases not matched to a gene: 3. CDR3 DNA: TGTGCCAGCAGCTTGGTCACGGGGGGCACCGGGGAGCTGTTTTTT. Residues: CASSLVTGGTGELFF.